The 6 T cell receptor beta chains below come from one sample, sequenced in a study of graft-versus-host responses after intestinal transplantation. Sequencing used immunoSEQ multiplex PCR; TCRdb keeps in-frame clones, though not all of them. Of 90,000 to 120,000 clones in the sample, approximately 90% were seen once. No antigen is known for these receptors. The specimen was unstimulated CD4+ T cells sorted from spleen or lymph node cells, collected before transplant. The receptors stem from a human donor who was the organ donor for an intestinal transplant.

The chain recombines TRBV25-1 with TRBJ1-4; TRBD1 agrees at 10 bases. J was trimmed by 6 bases and V by 1 base; bases with no gene match: 2. This CDR3 has 15 amino acids. Germline-derived CDR1 and CDR2 are MGHDK and SYGVNS. The chain's CDR3 is CASSELGTGDEKLFF. In DNA form, the CDR3 reads TGTGCCAGCAGTGAATTGGGGACAGGGGATGAAAAACTGTTTTTT.

The chain combines TRBV7-9 with TRBJ1-6; a possible D gene is TRBD1 (6 bases). Per the germline V gene, CDR1 is SEHNR and CDR2 is FQNEAQ (reference sequence). The CDR3 length is 13 residues. V dropped 4 bases and J dropped 10 bases, with 11 bases sitting between them. In nucleotides, the CDR3 is TGTGCCAGCAGCTCACAGGGAGGATCACCCCTCCACTTT. Translating gives CASSSQGGSPLHF.

The chain couples TRBV18 to TRBJ2-3; 8 bases fit TRBD2. The J segment lost 0 bases and the V segment lost 0 bases, leaving 2 bases of the junction unmatched. The germline V gene has CDR1 KGHSH and CDR2 LQKENI. The CDR3 consists of 16 residues. DNA for the CDR3: TGTGCCAGCTCACCACCTGAGCGGGGGAGCACAGATACGCAGTATTTT. The encoded protein is CASSPPERGSTDTQYF.

This clone appeared a single time. The chain links TRBV2 to TRBJ1-5; D perhaps matches TRBD1 (5 bases). Germline V lookup: CDR1 SNHLY, CDR2 FYNNEI. V gave up 6 bases and J gave up 4 bases, with 10 bases separating them. This CDR3 is built from 13 residues. The CDR3 loop reads CASSQGRNQPQHF. DNA of the CDR3: TGTGCCAGCAGCCAGGGAAGAAATCAGCCCCAGCATTTT.

V and J are TRBV18 and TRBJ2-3; 10 bases fit TRBD1. This CDR3 comprises 14 residues. Unmatched junction bases numbered 0, after V lost 5 bases and J lost 1 base. The germline V gene has CDR1 KGHSH and CDR2 LQKENI. This CDR3 reads CASSDRGRTDTQYF. CDR3 sequence (DNA): TGTGCCAGCTCAGACAGGGGGCGCACAGATACGCAGTATTTT.

The chain recombines TRBV7-3 with TRBJ1-1; D gene uncertain. This CDR3 has 13 amino acids. The ends were cut back, 4 bases at V and 1 base at J, with 7 bases in the middle. Germline CDR1 reads SGHTA; CDR2 reads FQGTGA. Written as DNA, the CDR3 is TGTGCCAGCAGCTCCCAGAGGAACACTGAAGCTTTCTTT. Residues: CASSSQRNTEAFF.